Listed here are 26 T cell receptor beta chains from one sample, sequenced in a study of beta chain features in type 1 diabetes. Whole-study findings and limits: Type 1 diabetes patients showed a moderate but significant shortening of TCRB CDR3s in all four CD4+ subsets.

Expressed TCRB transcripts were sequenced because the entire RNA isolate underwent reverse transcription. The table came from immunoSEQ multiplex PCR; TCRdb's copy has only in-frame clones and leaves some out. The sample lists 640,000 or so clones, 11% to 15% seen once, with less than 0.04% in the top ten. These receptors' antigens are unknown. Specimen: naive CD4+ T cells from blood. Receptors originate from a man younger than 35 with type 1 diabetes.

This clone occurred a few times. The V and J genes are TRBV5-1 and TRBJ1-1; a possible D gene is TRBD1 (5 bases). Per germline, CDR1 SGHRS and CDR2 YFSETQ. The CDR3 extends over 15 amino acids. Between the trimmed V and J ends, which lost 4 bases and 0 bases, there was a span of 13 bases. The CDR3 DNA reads TGCGCCAGCAGCCTTAAACAGGAACTGAACACTGAAGCTTTCTTT. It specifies CASSLKQELNTEAFF.

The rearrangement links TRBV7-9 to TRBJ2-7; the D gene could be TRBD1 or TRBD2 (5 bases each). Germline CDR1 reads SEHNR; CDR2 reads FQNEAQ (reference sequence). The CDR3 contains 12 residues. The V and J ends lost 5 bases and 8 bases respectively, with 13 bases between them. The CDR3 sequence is CASSPRGDKQYF. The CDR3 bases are TGTGCCAGCAGCCCCCGGGGCGATAAGCAGTACTTC.

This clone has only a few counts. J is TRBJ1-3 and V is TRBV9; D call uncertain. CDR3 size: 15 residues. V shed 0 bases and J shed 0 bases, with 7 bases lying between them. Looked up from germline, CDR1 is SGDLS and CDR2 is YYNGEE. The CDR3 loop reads CASSVGGPSGNTIYF. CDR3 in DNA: TGTGCCAGCAGCGTAGGGGGTCCCTCTGGAAACACCATATATTTT.

CDR3 loop: CASSGGAISYEQYF. CDR3 coding DNA: TGCGCCAGCAGTGGAGGGGCCATCTCCTACGAGCAGTACTTC. This chain uses TRBV10-1 with TRBJ2-7; either TRBD1 or TRBD2 may fit D (5 bases each). The V gene's germline CDR1 is WNHNN and CDR2 SYGVQD (reference sequence). This CDR3 has 14 residues. Trimming removed 4 bases from V and 0 bases from J, with 10 bases in between.

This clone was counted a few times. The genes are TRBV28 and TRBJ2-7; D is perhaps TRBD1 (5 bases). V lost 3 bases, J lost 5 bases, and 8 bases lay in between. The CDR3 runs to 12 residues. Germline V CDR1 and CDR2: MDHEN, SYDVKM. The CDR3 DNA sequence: TGTGCCAGCAGTTTTCAGGGCCACGAGCAGTACTTC. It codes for CASSFQGHEQYF.

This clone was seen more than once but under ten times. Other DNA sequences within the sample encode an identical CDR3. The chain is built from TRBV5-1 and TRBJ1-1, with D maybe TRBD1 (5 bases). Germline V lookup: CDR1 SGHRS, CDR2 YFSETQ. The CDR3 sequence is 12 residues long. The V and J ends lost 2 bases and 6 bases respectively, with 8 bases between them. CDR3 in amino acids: CASSFTGAEAFF. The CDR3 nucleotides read TGCGCCAGCAGCTTCACAGGTGCTGAAGCTTTCTTT.

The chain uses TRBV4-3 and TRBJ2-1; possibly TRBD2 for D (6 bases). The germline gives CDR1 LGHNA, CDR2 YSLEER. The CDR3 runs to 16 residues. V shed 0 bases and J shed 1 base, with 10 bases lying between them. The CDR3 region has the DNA TGCGCCAGCAGCCAAGAGTGGAGGGTATCCTACAATGAGCAGTTCTTC. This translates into CASSQEWRVSYNEQFF.

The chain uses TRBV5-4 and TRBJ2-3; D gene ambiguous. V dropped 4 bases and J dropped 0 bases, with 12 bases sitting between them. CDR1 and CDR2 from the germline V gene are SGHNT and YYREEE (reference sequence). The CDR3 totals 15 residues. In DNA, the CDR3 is TGTGCCAGCAGCCCGGCACTGACTAGCACAGATACGCAGTATTTT. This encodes CASSPALTSTDTQYF. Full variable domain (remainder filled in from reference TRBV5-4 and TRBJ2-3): ETGVTQSPTHLIKTRGQQVTLRCSSQSGHNTVSWYQQALGQGPQFIFQYYREEENGRGNFPPRFSGLQFPNYSSELNVNALELDDSALYLCASSPALTSTDTQYFGPGTRLTVL.

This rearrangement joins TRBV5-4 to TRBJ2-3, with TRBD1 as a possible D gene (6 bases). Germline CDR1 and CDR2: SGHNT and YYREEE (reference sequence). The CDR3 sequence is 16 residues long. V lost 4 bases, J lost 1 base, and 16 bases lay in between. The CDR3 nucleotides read TGTGCCAGCAGCCCCGCTCTGGACAGCCGCACAGATACGCAGTATTTT. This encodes CASSPALDSRTDTQYF. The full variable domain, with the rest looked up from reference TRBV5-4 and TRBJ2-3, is ETGVTQSPTHLIKTRGQQVTLRCSSQSGHNTVSWYQQALGQGPQFIFQYYREEENGRGNFPPRFSGLQFPNYSSELNVNALELDDSALYLCASSPALDSRTDTQYFGPGTRLTVL.

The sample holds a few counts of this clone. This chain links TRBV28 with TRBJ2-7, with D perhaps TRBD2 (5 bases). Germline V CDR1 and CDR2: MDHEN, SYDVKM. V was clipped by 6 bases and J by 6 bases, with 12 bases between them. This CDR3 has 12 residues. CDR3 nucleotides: TGTGCCAGCAGGGTCCAGAGCGGCGAGCAGTACTTC. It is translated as CASRVQSGEQYF. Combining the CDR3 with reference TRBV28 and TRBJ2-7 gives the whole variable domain DVKVTQSSRYLVKRTGEKVFLECVQDMDHENMFWYRQDPGLGLRLIYFSYDVKMKEKGDIPEGYSVSREKKERFSLILESASTNQTSMYLCASRVQSGEQYFGPGTRLTVT.

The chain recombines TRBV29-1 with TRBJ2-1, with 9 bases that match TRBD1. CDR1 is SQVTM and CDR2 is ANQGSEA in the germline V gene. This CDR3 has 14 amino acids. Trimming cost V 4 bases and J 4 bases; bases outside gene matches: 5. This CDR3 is CSVGRQGGYNEQFF. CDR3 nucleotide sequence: TGCAGCGTTGGGAGACAGGGGGGTTACAATGAGCAGTTCTTC.

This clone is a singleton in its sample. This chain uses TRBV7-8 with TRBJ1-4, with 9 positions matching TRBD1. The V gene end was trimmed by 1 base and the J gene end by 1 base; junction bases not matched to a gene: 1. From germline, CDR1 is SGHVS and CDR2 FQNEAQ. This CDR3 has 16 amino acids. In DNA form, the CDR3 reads TGTGCCAGCAGCTTAGGACAGGGGGTAACTAATGAAAAACTGTTTTTT. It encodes CASSLGQGVTNEKLFF.

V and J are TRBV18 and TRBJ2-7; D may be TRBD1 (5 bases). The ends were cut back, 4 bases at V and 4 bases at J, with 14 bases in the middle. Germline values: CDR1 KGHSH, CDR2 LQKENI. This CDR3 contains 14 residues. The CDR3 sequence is CASSRQSVGYEQYF. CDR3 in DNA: TGTGCCAGCTCACGACAGAGTGTGGGTTACGAGCAGTACTTC.

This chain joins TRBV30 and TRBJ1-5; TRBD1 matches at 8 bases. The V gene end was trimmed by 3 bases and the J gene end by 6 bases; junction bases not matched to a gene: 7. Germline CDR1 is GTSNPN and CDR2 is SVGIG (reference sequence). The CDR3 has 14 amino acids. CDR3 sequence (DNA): TGTGCCTGGAGCGACTCGGACAGGGCTCAGCCCCAGCATTTT. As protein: CAWSDSDRAQPQHF.

CDR3 in DNA: TGCGCCAGCAGCCCTAGGACGGCGGGATATGGCTACACCTTC. It translates to CASSPRTAGYGYTF. The chain employs TRBV10-1 and TRBJ1-2, with D hard to call. V dropped 6 bases and J dropped 5 bases, with 16 bases sitting between them. Germline-derived CDR1 and CDR2 are WNHNN and SYGVQD (reference sequence). The CDR3 has 14 amino acids.

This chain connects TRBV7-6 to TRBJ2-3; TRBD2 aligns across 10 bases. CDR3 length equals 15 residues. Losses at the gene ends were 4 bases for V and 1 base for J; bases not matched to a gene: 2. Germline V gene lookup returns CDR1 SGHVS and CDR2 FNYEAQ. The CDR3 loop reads CASSSGLAGTDTQYF. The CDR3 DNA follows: TGTGCCAGCAGCTCCGGACTAGCGGGCACAGATACGCAGTATTTT.

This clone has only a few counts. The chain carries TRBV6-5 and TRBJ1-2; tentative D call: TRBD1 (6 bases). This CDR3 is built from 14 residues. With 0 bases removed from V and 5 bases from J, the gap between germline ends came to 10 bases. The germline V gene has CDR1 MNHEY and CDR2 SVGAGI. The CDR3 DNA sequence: TGTGCCAGCAGTTACTCCCTAGGGGGGTATGGCTACACCTTC. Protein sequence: CASSYSLGGYGYTF.

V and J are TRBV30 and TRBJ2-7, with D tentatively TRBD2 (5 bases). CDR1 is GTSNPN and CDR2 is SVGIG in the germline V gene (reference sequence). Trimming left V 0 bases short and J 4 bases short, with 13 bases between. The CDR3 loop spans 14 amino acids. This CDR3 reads CAWSVLSGRYEQYF. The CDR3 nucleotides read TGTGCCTGGAGTGTATTAAGCGGCCGGTACGAGCAGTACTTC.

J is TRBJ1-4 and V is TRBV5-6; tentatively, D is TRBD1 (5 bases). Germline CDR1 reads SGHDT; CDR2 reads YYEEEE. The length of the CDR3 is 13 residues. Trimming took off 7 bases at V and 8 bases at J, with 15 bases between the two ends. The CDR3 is CASAQGLGEKLFF. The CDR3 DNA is TGTGCCAGCGCCCAGGGACTAGGAGAAAAACTGTTTTTT.

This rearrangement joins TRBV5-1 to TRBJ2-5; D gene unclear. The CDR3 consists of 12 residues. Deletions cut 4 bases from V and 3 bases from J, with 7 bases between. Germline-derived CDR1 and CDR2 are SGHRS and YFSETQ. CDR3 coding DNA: TGCGCCAGCAGCGAGGTTGAAGAGACCCAGTACTTC. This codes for CASSEVEETQYF.

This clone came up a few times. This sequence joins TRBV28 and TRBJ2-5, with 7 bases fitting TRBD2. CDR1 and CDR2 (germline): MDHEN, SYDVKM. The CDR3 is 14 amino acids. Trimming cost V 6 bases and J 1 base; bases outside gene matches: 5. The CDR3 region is CASRGGSLQETQYF. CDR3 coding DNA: TGTGCCAGCAGGGGGGGGTCCCTCCAAGAGACCCAGTACTTC.

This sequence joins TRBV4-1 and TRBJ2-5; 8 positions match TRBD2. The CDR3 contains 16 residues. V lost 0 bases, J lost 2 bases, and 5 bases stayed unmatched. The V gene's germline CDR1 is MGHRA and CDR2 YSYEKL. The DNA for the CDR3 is TGCGCCAGCAGCCAAGATCGCGGGGGGCAGCAAGAGACCCAGTACTTC. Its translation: CASSQDRGGQQETQYF.

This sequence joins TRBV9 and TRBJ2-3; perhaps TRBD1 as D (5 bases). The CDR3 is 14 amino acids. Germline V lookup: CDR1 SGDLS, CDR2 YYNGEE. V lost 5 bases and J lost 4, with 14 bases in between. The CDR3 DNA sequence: TGTGCCAGCAGTTTAGGACATAGGGCAGATACGCAGTATTTT. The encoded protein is CASSLGHRADTQYF. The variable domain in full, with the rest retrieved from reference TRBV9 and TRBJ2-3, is DSGVTQTPKHLITATGQRVTLRCSPRSGDLSVYWYQQSLDQGLQFLIQYYNGEERAKGNILERFSAQQFPDLHSELNLSSLELGDSALYFCASSLGHRADTQYFGPGTRLTVL.

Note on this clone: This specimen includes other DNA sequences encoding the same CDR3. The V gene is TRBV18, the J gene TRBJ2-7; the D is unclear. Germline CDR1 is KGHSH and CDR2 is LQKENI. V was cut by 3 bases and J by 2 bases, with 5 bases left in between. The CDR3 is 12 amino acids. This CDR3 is CASSPDPYEQYF. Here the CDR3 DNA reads TGTGCCAGCTCACCGGACCCCTACGAGCAGTACTTC.

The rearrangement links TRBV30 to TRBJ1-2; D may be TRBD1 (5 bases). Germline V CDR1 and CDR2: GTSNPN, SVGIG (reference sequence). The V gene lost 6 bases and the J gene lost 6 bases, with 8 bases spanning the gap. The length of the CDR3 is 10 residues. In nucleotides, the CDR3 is TGTGCCTGTCAGGGACATGGCTACACCTTC. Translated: CACQGHGYTF.

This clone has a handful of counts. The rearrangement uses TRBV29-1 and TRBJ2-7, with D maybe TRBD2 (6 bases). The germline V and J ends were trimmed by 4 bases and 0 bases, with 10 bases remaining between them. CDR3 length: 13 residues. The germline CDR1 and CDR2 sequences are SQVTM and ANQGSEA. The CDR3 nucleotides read TGCAGCGTTGGGAGCGGGCGCTCCTACGAGCAGTACTTC. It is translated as CSVGSGRSYEQYF.